Each of the 15 T cell receptor beta chains below was sequenced from the same sample in a study of pediatric ulcerative colitis. Measured with immunoSEQ multiplex PCR; TCRdb has only the in-frame clones, and not every one. This repertoire shows fewer than 30,000 clones, 70% to 75% found once; its top ten account for under 10%. One to two pinch biopsies were taken from the rectum during colonoscopy. Material for sequencing was gut tissue. The source of these receptors is a boy younger than 18 with severe ulcerative colitis.

The V gene is TRBV5-1, the J gene TRBJ2-1; 13 nucleotides line up with TRBD2. V was clipped by 4 bases and J by 5 bases; unmatched bases: 12. The germline V gene has CDR1 SGHRS and CDR2 YFSETQ. The CDR3 runs 18 residues. CDR3 loop: CASSLDLGTSGDDNEQFF. The CDR3 DNA follows: TGCGCCAGCAGCCTCGACCTCGGGACTAGCGGGGATGACAATGAGCAGTTCTTC. Drawing the rest from reference TRBV5-1 and TRBJ2-1, the complete variable domain is KAGVTQTPRYLIKTRGQQVTLSCSPISGHRSVSWYQQTPGQGLQFLFEYFSETQRNKGNFPGRFSGRQFSNSRSEMNVSTLELGDSALYLCASSLDLGTSGDDNEQFFGPGTRLTVL.

The DNA of the CDR3 is TGTGCCAGCAGGAGAACAGGGTTTGAAGCTTTCTTT. Residues: CASRRTGFEAFF. The rearrangement joins TRBV2 to TRBJ1-1; D possibly corresponds to TRBD1 (6 bases). The CDR3 has 12 amino acids. Between the trimmed V and J ends, which lost 6 bases and 7 bases, there was a span of 12 bases. Germline V CDR1 and CDR2: SNHLY, FYNNEI.

J is TRBJ1-2 and V is TRBV14; TRBD1 matches 8 bases. The V gene end was trimmed by 3 bases and the J gene end by 5 bases; junction bases not matched to a gene: 5. Germline CDR1 SGHDN, CDR2 FVKESK. The CDR3 totals 14 residues. This CDR3 is CASSQWQGAYGYTF. The CDR3 coding sequence is TGTGCCAGCAGCCAGTGGCAGGGGGCATATGGCTACACCTTC.

The chain uses TRBV2 and TRBJ2-1; D not resolved. Germline lookup yields CDR1 SNHLY and CDR2 FYNNEI. This CDR3 spans 14 amino acids. Trimming removed 6 bases at V and 6 bases at J, with 15 bases between. The CDR3 here is CASRQEMASNEQFF. CDR3 bases: TGTGCCAGCAGGCAAGAAATGGCTTCCAATGAGCAGTTCTTC.

The sample holds a few counts of this clone. The rearrangement uses TRBV6-6 and TRBJ1-2, with D hard to call. The ends were cut back, 2 bases at V and 4 bases at J, with 8 bases in the middle. The CDR3 totals 13 residues. Germline V CDR1 and CDR2: MNHNY, SVGAGI (reference sequence). This chain's CDR3 is CASSYSQSYGYTF. CDR3 coding DNA: TGTGCCAGCAGTTACAGTCAGAGCTATGGCTACACCTTC.

The chain employs TRBV5-4 and TRBJ2-5; TRBD2 matches 7 bases. The ends lost 1 base at V and 0 bases at J; junction bases unmatched: 6. CDR1 SGHNT and CDR2 YYREEE come from the germline V gene (reference sequence). This CDR3 comprises 16 residues. The chain's CDR3 is CASSLISGLDQETQYF. The CDR3 DNA is TGTGCCAGCAGCTTGATAAGTGGACTAGACCAAGAGACCCAGTACTTC.

The chain carries TRBV7-2 and TRBJ2-4, with TRBD2 matching 8 bases. Germline lookup yields CDR1 SGHTA and CDR2 FQGNSA. V gave up 4 bases and J gave up 6 bases; unmatched junction bases: 5. The CDR3 totals 14 residues. In DNA, the CDR3 is TGTGCCAGCAGCTCCGGACTAGCCCCAAACATTCAGTACTTC. Amino acid sequence: CASSSGLAPNIQYF.

This clone has only a few counts. The chain couples TRBV7-2 to TRBJ2-3, with D maybe TRBD1 (8 bases). Per the germline V gene, CDR1 is SGHTA and CDR2 is FQGNSA. This CDR3 has 15 residues. V was shortened by 8 bases and J by 3 bases, with 18 bases between the two germline ends. The CDR3 sequence is CASHRGRARTDTQYF. The CDR3 DNA reads TGTGCCAGCCACAGGGGGAGGGCCCGAACAGATACGCAGTATTTT. Complete variable domain (other parts from reference TRBV7-2 and TRBJ2-3): GAGVSQSPSNKVTEKGKDVELRCDPISGHTALYWYRQSLGQGLEFLIYFQGNSAPDKSGLPSDRFSAERTGGSVSTLTIQRTQQEDSAVYLCASHRGRARTDTQYFGPGTRLTVL.

The table lists this clone with a count of one. This rearrangement joins TRBV6-5 to TRBJ1-2; D unclear. V was clipped by 0 bases and J by 6 bases, with 8 bases between them. CDR3 length equals 13 residues. Germline loops: CDR1 MNHEY, CDR2 SVGAGI. Here the CDR3 DNA reads TGTGCCAGCAGTTACTCCGAGACGGATGGCTACACCTTC. This translates into CASSYSETDGYTF.

The chain joins TRBV9 to TRBJ2-1, with 8 bases fitting TRBD2. The CDR3 loop spans 13 amino acids. V shed 0 bases and J 10 bases; nucleotides not matched to a gene: 3. Germline V gene data show CDR1 as SGDLS and CDR2 as YYNGEE. CDR3 sequence: CASSVGVAGEQFF. In DNA form, the CDR3 reads TGTGCCAGCAGCGTAGGGGTAGCGGGAGAGCAGTTCTTC.

The J gene is TRBJ1-4, the V gene TRBV30; 8 bases match TRBD1. Looked up from germline, CDR1 is GTSNPN and CDR2 is SVGIG (reference sequence). Trimming took 0 bases from V and 7 from J; bases not matched to a gene: 7. This CDR3 spans 15 amino acids. The CDR3 DNA reads as TGTGCCTGGAGTGTCGGGCAGGGGGCAATTGAAAAACTGTTTTTT. It is translated as CAWSVGQGAIEKLFF.

The chain combines TRBV6-5 with TRBJ2-7, with 8 bases aligning to TRBD1. The V and J ends lost 2 bases and 4 bases, in that order; junction bases with no gene match: 4. In germline, CDR1 is MNHEY, CDR2 SVGAGI. This CDR3 has 14 residues. CDR3 residues: CASSYTDRGYEQYF. The CDR3 DNA reads TGTGCCAGCAGTTACACAGACAGGGGTTACGAGCAGTACTTC.

The table lists this clone with a count of one. This chain joins TRBV19 and TRBJ1-2; TRBD1 is a possible D gene (5 bases). V gave up 2 bases and J gave up 5 bases, with 12 bases separating them. The CDR3 consists of 14 residues. The germline V gene encodes CDR1 LNHDA and CDR2 SQIVND (reference sequence). CDR3 sequence reads: CASSIPGPLYGYTF. In nucleotides, the CDR3 is TGTGCCAGTAGTATACCGGGGCCCCTGTATGGCTACACCTTC.

V gene TRBV30 combines with J gene TRBJ2-1; 8 bases match TRBD2. The germline gives CDR1 GTSNPN, CDR2 SVGIG (reference sequence). The trim removed 4 bases at V and 4 bases at J, leaving 6 bases unmatched. The CDR3 runs 14 residues. The CDR3: CAWNPSGPYNEQFF. Written as DNA, the CDR3 is TGTGCCTGGAACCCTAGCGGGCCGTACAATGAGCAGTTCTTC.

The V and J genes are TRBV5-1 and TRBJ2-7, with D uncertain. The germline CDR1 and CDR2 sequences are SGHRS and YFSETQ. V gave up 5 bases and J gave up 0 bases, with 6 bases separating them. The CDR3 covers 12 residues. Written as DNA, the CDR3 is TGCGCCAGCAGTGTAAACTCCTACGAGCAGTACTTC. Its translation: CASSVNSYEQYF. The full variable domain, in which reference TRBV5-1 and TRBJ2-7 provide the parts outside the CDR3, is KAGVTQTPRYLIKTRGQQVTLSCSPISGHRSVSWYQQTPGQGLQFLFEYFSETQRNKGNFPGRFSGRQFSNSRSEMNVSTLELGDSALYLCASSVNSYEQYFGPGTRLTVT.